These 31 T cell receptor beta chains were all obtained from the same sample, sequenced in a study of CD8 T cells in Susac syndrome. RNA in amounts of roughly 0.5 to 1 ug was reverse transcribed with random hexamers. TCRdb reprocessed the immunoSEQ multiplex PCR reads with MiXCR, giving one entry per CDR3 protein. The sample carries fewer than 350,000 distinct CDR3 sequences, about nine tenths recorded once. Material for sequencing was CD8+ T cells from PBMCs. These receptors all stem from a human donor with multiple sclerosis.

The chain joins TRBV20-1 to TRBJ1-5; 8 nucleotides match TRBD1. Germline CDR1 and CDR2: DFQATT and SNEGSKA (reference sequence). Trimming removed 1 base from V and 0 bases from J; junction bases left unmatched: 17. The CDR3 length is 20 residues. Here the CDR3 DNA reads TGCAGTGCTAGAGGTCCGACAGGGGCCCGGAAGGCACTTAGCAATCAGCCCCAGCATTTT. This codes for CSARGPTGARKALSNQPQHF.

V gene TRBV27 combines with J gene TRBJ2-5; D remains ambiguous. CDR1 is MNHEY and CDR2 is SMNVEV in the germline V gene (reference sequence). This CDR3 has 17 amino acids. Trimming left V 0 bases short and J 0 bases short, with 14 bases between. CDR3 region: CASSLSAGQLYQETQYF. The CDR3 DNA follows: TGTGCCAGCAGTTTATCGGCCGGGCAGCTGTACCAAGAGACCCAGTACTTC.

A remark on this clonotype: The germline gene is not matched at one end of the junction; a read error may be the cause. The J gene is TRBJ1-1, the V gene TRBV27; TRBD1 matches at 8 bases. Germline CDR1 and CDR2: MNHEY and SMNVEV (reference sequence). This CDR3 comprises 15 residues. In DNA, the CDR3 is TGTGCCAGCAGTTTATCGCGGACAGGGAACACTGAAGCCTTCTTT. This codes for CASSLSRTGNTEAFF.

The rearrangement uses TRBV29-1 and TRBJ2-7; tentative D call: TRBD2 (6 bases). Germline V gene data show CDR1 as SQVTM and CDR2 as ANQGSEA. The ends were cut back, 2 bases at V and 4 bases at J, with 21 bases in the middle. CDR3 length equals 16 residues. For the CDR3, the DNA is TGCAGCGTTGAACTTGAATGGTCTAGCGTCCCGTACGAGCAGTACTTC. It translates to CSVELEWSSVPYEQYF.

This chain uses TRBV19 with TRBJ2-1; D gene ambiguous. The CDR3 is 11 amino acids. Germline CDR1 LNHDA, CDR2 SQIVND (reference sequence). The V end was cut by 4 bases, the J end by 6 bases, with 4 bases between. For the CDR3, the DNA is TGTGCCAGTAGTAACTTCAATGAGCAGTTCTTC. Residues: CASSNFNEQFF.

This sequence joins TRBV18 and TRBJ2-3; TRBD2 aligns across 8 bases. Germline-derived CDR1 and CDR2 are KGHSH and LQKENI. This CDR3 has 14 residues. With 5 bases clipped from V and 6 bases from J, the junction kept 7 bases outside the gene matches. DNA for the CDR3: TGTGCCAGCTCAGCCTTTAGCGGGACGGATACGCAGTATTTT. Its translation: CASSAFSGTDTQYF.

The chain uses TRBV30 and TRBJ1-6; possibly TRBD1 for D (5 bases). Germline V CDR1 and CDR2: GTSNPN, SVGIG (reference sequence). CDR3 length equals 15 residues. Trimming shortened V by 4 bases and J by 0 bases, and 10 bases separated the two germline ends. The CDR3 nucleotides read TGTGCCTGGAAGCACAGGAGCTCCTATAATTCACCCCTCCACTTT. Amino acid sequence: CAWKHRSSYNSPLHF.

This clonotype came up a few times. The rearrangement links TRBV6-1 to TRBJ2-2; 7 nucleotides agree with TRBD1. This CDR3 has 14 amino acids. The germline CDR1 and CDR2 sequences are MNHNS and SASEGT. V trimming: 5 bases; J trimming: 3 bases; junction bases outside the gene matches: 3. CDR3 nucleotide sequence: TGTGCCAGCAGTCAGACAGGGTACACCGGGGAGCTGTTTTTT. Translation: CASSQTGYTGELFF.

The V call is TRBV9, the J call TRBJ2-3, with 12 bases identical to TRBD2. The CDR3 contains 15 residues. With 2 bases clipped from V and 6 bases from J, the junction kept 4 bases outside the gene matches. CDR1 and CDR2 from the germline V gene are SGDLS and YYNGEE. The CDR3 DNA is TGTGCCAGCAGCGTGACCGGGACTAGCGGGGATACGCAGTATTTT. Encoded protein: CASSVTGTSGDTQYF.

CDR3 DNA: TGTGCCAGCAGCTTAGCTCTAGCGGGACCGCAGTATTTT. It specifies CASSLALAGPQYF. The chain recombines TRBV7-2 with TRBJ2-3, with 9 nucleotides matching TRBD2. The germline gives CDR1 SGHTA, CDR2 FQGNSA. The CDR3 is made up of 13 amino acids. Trimming cost V 0 bases and J 10 bases; bases outside gene matches: 2.

This rearrangement joins TRBV20-1 to TRBJ2-7; D is uncertain. The V and J ends lost 5 bases and 0 bases respectively, with 14 bases between them. Germline values: CDR1 DFQATT, CDR2 SNEGSKA (reference sequence). The CDR3 contains 14 residues. As DNA, the CDR3 is TGCAGTGCTCGATCGGCCCAGAGCTCCTACGAGCAGTACTTC. Its translation: CSARSAQSSYEQYF.

The chain has TRBV30 and TRBJ2-7, with D perhaps matching TRBD1 (6 bases). V was trimmed by 8 bases and J by 4 bases, leaving 21 bases between them. This CDR3 is built from 14 residues. Looked up from germline, CDR1 is GTSNPN and CDR2 is SVGIG (reference sequence). The CDR3, as DNA: TGTGCCACAATCCTACAGGGTATACGATACGAGCAGTACTTC. Translated, it gives CATILQGIRYEQYF.

V is TRBV29-1 and J is TRBJ2-1; 10 nucleotides match TRBD1. V lost 3 bases to trimming and J lost 2 bases; unmatched junction nucleotides: 7. Looked up from germline, CDR1 is SQVTM and CDR2 is ANQGSEA. The CDR3 has 16 amino acids. CDR3 in amino acids: CSVDSMTGGTYNEQFF. In DNA form, the CDR3 reads TGCAGCGTTGACTCGATGACAGGGGGCACCTACAATGAGCAGTTCTTC.

The chain is built from TRBV7-6 and TRBJ1-5; D is ambiguous. Germline V CDR1 and CDR2: SGHVS, FNYEAQ. V lost 2 bases, J lost 5 bases, and 13 bases lay in between. This CDR3 spans 15 amino acids. CDR3 residues: CASSLHPGHDQPQHF. In nucleotides, the CDR3 is TGTGCCAGCAGCTTACACCCGGGCCACGATCAGCCCCAGCATTTT.

The rearrangement joins TRBV7-9 to TRBJ2-5; D possibly corresponds to TRBD1 (6 bases). The CDR3 length is 14 residues. With 5 bases removed from V and 2 bases from J, the gap between germline ends came to 12 bases. Germline V CDR1 and CDR2: SEHNR, FQNEAQ (reference sequence). The DNA of the CDR3 is TGTGCCAGCAGCACCACAGGGTGGCAAGAGACCCAGTACTTC. As protein: CASSTTGWQETQYF.

This clonotype showed up just once. J is TRBJ2-3 and V is TRBV7-9, with 14 nucleotides matching TRBD2. Germline V gene lookup returns CDR1 SEHNR and CDR2 FQNEAQ (reference sequence). This CDR3 comprises 17 residues. J lost 3 bases, V lost 5 bases, and 7 bases had no gene match. The DNA of the CDR3 is TGTGCCAGCAGCCCCGGGACTAGCGGGAGAGGGACAGATACGCAGTATTTT. As protein: CASSPGTSGRGTDTQYF.

The rearrangement uses TRBV28 and TRBJ1-5; D gene uncertain. The CDR3 has 16 amino acids. The V end was cut by 1 base, the J end by 3 bases, with 13 bases between. Germline V gene sequence: CDR1 MDHEN, CDR2 SYDVKM. The CDR3 spells CASSLSGSQSNQPQHF. The CDR3 nucleotides read TGTGCCAGCAGTTTATCGGGCAGCCAGTCCAATCAGCCCCAGCATTTT.

The chain links TRBV6-2 or TRBV6-3 to TRBJ2-2, with unresolved D. Trimming took 7 bases from V and 5 from J, leaving 14 bases between them. The germline V gene has CDR1 MNHEY and CDR2 SVGEGT. CDR3 length: 14 residues. CDR3: CASTSHPETGELFF. CDR3 bases: TGTGCCAGCACGAGCCATCCGGAGACCGGGGAGCTGTTTTTT.

The chain couples TRBV19 to TRBJ2-1; D possibly corresponds to TRBD1 (6 bases). Trimming took 1 base from V and 0 from J, leaving 13 bases between them. The CDR3 extends over 17 amino acids. Germline lookup yields CDR1 LNHDA and CDR2 SQIVND (reference sequence). DNA for the CDR3: TGTGCCAGTAGTATAGCCCTCGGACAGAGCTCCTACAATGAGCAGTTCTTC. Translated: CASSIALGQSSYNEQFF.

The rearrangement joins TRBV6-1 to TRBJ2-1; no clear D. The CDR3 extends over 17 amino acids. The V end was cut by 2 bases, the J end by 2 bases, with 16 bases between. Per germline, CDR1 MNHNS and CDR2 SASEGT. CDR3 nucleotides: TGTGCCAGCAGTGAAAATCACCTAGTCCTCACCTACAATGAGCAGTTCTTC. Protein product: CASSENHLVLTYNEQFF.

The V and J genes are TRBV27 and TRBJ2-7, with D maybe TRBD1 (6 bases). V was trimmed by 6 bases and J by 0 bases, leaving 12 bases between them. CDR1 is MNHEY, CDR2 SMNVEV, per germline (reference sequence). The CDR3 has 14 residues. CDR3 nucleotide sequence: TGTGCCAGCAGCCAGGGGTGGCTCTCCTACGAGCAGTACTTC. Its translation: CASSQGWLSYEQYF.

This chain links TRBV7-8 with TRBJ2-2, with TRBD2 matching 14 bases. Trimming at V came to 5 bases and at J to 6 bases, leaving 2 bases not matched to a gene. CDR1 SGHVS and CDR2 FQNEAQ come from the germline V gene. The CDR3 is made up of 15 amino acids. In DNA form, the CDR3 reads TGTGCCAGCAGCCAGGGACTAGCGGGAGCCGGGGAGCTGTTTTTT. It translates to CASSQGLAGAGELFF.

This clonotype was recorded once. The chain is built from TRBV27 and TRBJ2-2, with TRBD2 matching over 11 bases. CDR1 and CDR2 from the germline V gene are MNHEY and SMNVEV (reference sequence). This CDR3 has 18 residues. With 2 bases clipped from V and 0 bases from J, the junction kept 5 bases outside the gene matches. CDR3 protein: CASSLHGLAGTNTGELFF. In nucleotides, the CDR3 is TGTGCCAGCAGTTTACACGGACTAGCGGGCACGAACACCGGGGAGCTGTTTTTT.

The V gene is TRBV28, the J gene TRBJ2-5; no clear D gene. This CDR3 region has 15 residues. V lost 6 bases and J lost 3, with 17 bases in between. Germline V CDR1 and CDR2: MDHEN, SYDVKM. The CDR3, as DNA: TGTGCCAGCAGCACAATCATAGGTAGAGAAGAGACCCAGTACTTC. Protein sequence: CASSTIIGREETQYF.

The chain combines TRBV30 with TRBJ2-7; D unresolved. This CDR3 contains 12 residues. The V end was cut by 3 bases, the J end by 7 bases, with 13 bases between. The germline CDR1 and CDR2 sequences are GTSNPN and SVGIG (reference sequence). This CDR3 is CAWSQTFLEQYF. Here the CDR3 DNA reads TGTGCCTGGAGCCAAACCTTCTTGGAGCAGTACTTC.

The V and J genes are TRBV6-2 or TRBV6-3 and TRBJ2-7, with a tentative D call TRBD1 (5 bases). From germline, CDR1 is MNHEY and CDR2 SVGEGT. The CDR3 runs to 13 residues. V was clipped by 11 bases and J by 2 bases, with 16 bases between them. The CDR3 here is CAVQGVPTYEQYF. For the CDR3, the DNA is TGTGCCGTCCAAGGGGTCCCAACCTACGAGCAGTACTTC.

This clonotype was picked up one time. This sequence joins TRBV4-2 and TRBJ2-7; D unresolved. The CDR3 is 15 residues long. From germline, CDR1 is LGHNA and CDR2 YNFKEQ. The V end was cut by 3 bases, the J end by 5 bases, with 17 bases between. This chain's CDR3 is CASSQETPIPHEQYF. In DNA form, the CDR3 reads TGTGCCAGCAGCCAGGAGACTCCCATCCCCCACGAGCAGTACTTC.

CDR3 DNA: TGCAGTGCTTCCGCCGGGACAGGGGACGTGGAGACCCAGTACTTC. This sequence encodes CSASAGTGDVETQYF. The chain carries TRBV20-1 and TRBJ2-5; 10 bases are a match to TRBD1. CDR1 DFQATT and CDR2 SNEGSKA come from the germline V gene (reference sequence). Losses at the gene ends were 5 bases for V and 5 bases for J; bases not matched to a gene: 11. This CDR3 region has 15 residues.

V gene TRBV29-1 combines with J gene TRBJ1-1, with a weak D call TRBD1 (6 bases). Trimming left V 6 bases short and J 1 base short, with 9 bases between. This CDR3 spans 12 amino acids. CDR1 and CDR2 from the germline V gene are SQVTM and ANQGSEA. CDR3 bases: TGCAGCGTGGTGACAGGGAACACTGAAGCTTTCTTT. The encoded protein is CSVVTGNTEAFF.

The chain couples TRBV3-1 to TRBJ2-3; D could derive from TRBD1 or TRBD2 (5 bases each). Germline V CDR1 and CDR2: LGHDT, YNNKEL (reference sequence). Trimming shortened V by 0 bases and J by 3 bases, and 13 bases separated the two germline ends. The CDR3 runs 16 residues. The CDR3 spells CASSQEFPGRTDTQYF. In DNA form, the CDR3 reads TGTGCCAGCAGCCAAGAATTTCCGGGGCGGACAGATACGCAGTATTTT.

This chain uses TRBV7-3 with TRBJ2-2; D remains ambiguous. The germline V gene encodes CDR1 SGHTA and CDR2 FQGTGA. The V end was cut by 1 base, the J end by 5 bases, with 5 bases between. The CDR3 is 13 residues long. In nucleotides, the CDR3 is TGTGCCAGCAGCTTAAAACTTACCGGGGAGCTGTTTTTT. The encoded protein is CASSLKLTGELFF.